One sample yielded the 32 T cell receptor beta chains listed below, sequenced in a study of blood T cell repertoires in COVID-19. Measured with immunoSEQ multiplex PCR; TCRdb has only the in-frame clones, and not every one. This repertoire shows 200,000 to 250,000 clones, 75% to 85% found once; its top ten account for around 7.4%. The material sequenced was PBMCs or T cells enriched from blood (not recorded which). The receptor source for this set is a woman aged 40-49 years with acute COVID-19.

J is TRBJ1-2 and V is TRBV7-3; 9 bases agree with TRBD1. The V and J ends lost 6 bases and 2 bases, in that order; junction bases with no gene match: 4. Germline V gene lookup returns CDR1 SGHTA and CDR2 FQGTGA. The length of the CDR3 is 14 residues. The CDR3 DNA reads TGTGCCAGCAGACTCGGGACAGGGAACTATGGCTACACCTTC. It translates to CASRLGTGNYGYTF.

The chain links TRBV10-2 to TRBJ2-1; weak D call: TRBD2 (6 bases). Trimming shortened V by 8 bases and J by 10 bases, and 18 bases separated the two germline ends. CDR1 is WSHSY and CDR2 is SAAADI in the germline V gene. The CDR3 runs to 13 residues. The CDR3 bases are TGCGCCAGCGGCGGGATTCGCGGAGGAGAGCAGTTCTTC. It translates to CASGGIRGGEQFF.

The chain joins TRBV27 to TRBJ2-7, with 7 bases aligning to TRBD1. The CDR3 has 16 amino acids. Germline V gene lookup returns CDR1 MNHEY and CDR2 SMNVEV (reference sequence). V was clipped by 4 bases and J by 2 bases; unmatched bases: 11. The CDR3 is CASSSPQQGKAYEQYF. For the CDR3, the DNA is TGTGCCAGCAGTTCCCCCCAACAGGGGAAAGCCTACGAGCAGTACTTC.

The DNA of the CDR3 is TGTGCCATCCCCTTCACCGGCGGGACCATTCAGTACTTC. Amino acid sequence: CAIPFTGGTIQYF. V usage is TRBV27 and J usage is TRBJ2-4; a weak D match, TRBD2 (6 bases). In germline, CDR1 is MNHEY, CDR2 SMNVEV (reference sequence). Trimming shortened V by 10 bases and J by 9 bases, and 19 bases separated the two germline ends. The CDR3 covers 13 residues.

This clone was detected a few times. The chain links TRBV7-3 to TRBJ2-7, with D uncertain. Trimming left V 5 bases short and J 0 bases short, with 11 bases between. From germline, CDR1 is SGHTA and CDR2 FQGTGA. The CDR3 is made up of 14 amino acids. CDR3 nucleotides: TGTGCCAGCAGCGCCCGACTGGGCTCCTACGAGCAGTACTTC. This encodes CASSARLGSYEQYF. The full variable domain, with the rest looked up from reference TRBV7-3 and TRBJ2-7, is GAGVSQTPSNKVTEKGKYVELRCDPISGHTALYWYRQSLGQGPEFLIYFQGTGAADDSGLPNDRFFAVRPEGSVSTLKIQRTERGDSAVYLCASSARLGSYEQYFGPGTRLTVT.

The chain combines TRBV3-1 (or the pseudogene TRBV3-2) with TRBJ2-2; 12 nucleotides agree with TRBD2. The germline V gene has CDR1 LGHDT and CDR2 YNNKEL (reference sequence). CDR3 size: 20 residues. V was pared by 3 bases and J by 4 bases, with 15 bases of the junction left unmatched. CDR3 DNA sequence: TGTGCCAGCAGCCACAGAAAAATAAGGACTAGCGGGACTTTCACCGGGGAGCTGTTTTTT. Its protein product is CASSHRKIRTSGTFTGELFF.

This clone was seen once. The V and J genes are TRBV7-8 and TRBJ2-1; tentative D call: TRBD1 (6 bases). V was shortened by 1 base and J by 6 bases, with 13 bases between the two germline ends. Germline V lookup: CDR1 SGHVS, CDR2 FQNEAQ. This CDR3 spans 15 amino acids. CDR3 bases: TGTGCCAGCAGCTTAGTAGGTGCAGGGGTCAATGAGCAGTTCTTC. Its protein product is CASSLVGAGVNEQFF.

This clone appeared once. The chain employs TRBV18 and TRBJ1-2, with 8 bases identical to TRBD1. Losses at the gene ends were 6 bases for V and 8 bases for J; bases not matched to a gene: 11. The CDR3 is 14 amino acids. The germline V gene has CDR1 KGHSH and CDR2 LQKENI. The DNA of the CDR3 is TGTGCCAGCTCCCCTGGACAGGGATCAAGGGGCTACACCTTC. Its protein is CASSPGQGSRGYTF.

This sequence joins TRBV28 and TRBJ1-6; D remains unclear. Trimming pared 2 bases from V and 7 bases from J, leaving 9 bases between. CDR1 and CDR2 from the germline V gene are MDHEN and SYDVKM. This CDR3 is built from 14 residues. The CDR3 DNA reads as TGTGCCAGCAGTTTAGTGCCGGAGAATTCACCCCTCCACTTT. Protein product: CASSLVPENSPLHF. Looking up the rest from reference TRBV28 and TRBJ1-6 gives the full variable domain: DVKVTQSSRYLVKRTGEKVFLECVQDMDHENMFWYRQDPGLGLRLIYFSYDVKMKEKGDIPEGYSVSREKKERFSLILESASTNQTSMYLCASSLVPENSPLHFGNGTRLTVT.

The CDR3 here is CASSQAPRDYGYTF. As DNA, the CDR3 is TGCGCCAGCAGCCAAGCGCCCAGGGACTATGGCTACACCTTC. The chain is built from TRBV4-1 and TRBJ1-2; TRBD1 might be the D (5 bases). V shed 1 base and J shed 3 bases, with 9 bases lying between them. The CDR3 consists of 14 residues. The germline V gene encodes CDR1 MGHRA and CDR2 YSYEKL.

The chain uses TRBV29-1 and TRBJ1-1; D not resolved. There are 11 residues in the CDR3. Germline V CDR1 and CDR2: SQVTM, ANQGSEA. The V end lost 6 bases, the J end lost 5 bases, and 10 bases lay between the germline ends. CDR3 sequence: CSVEPQTEAFF. CDR3 nucleotide sequence: TGCAGCGTAGAACCCCAGACTGAAGCTTTCTTT. Complete variable domain (other parts from reference TRBV29-1 and TRBJ1-1): SAVISQKPSRDICQRGTSLTIQCQVDSQVTMMFWYRQQPGQSLTLIATANQGSEATYESGFVIDKFPISRPNLTFSTLTVSNMSPEDSSIYLCSVEPQTEAFFGQGTRLTVV.

The gene calls are TRBV28 and TRBJ1-2; D uncertain. CDR1 MDHEN and CDR2 SYDVKM come from the germline V gene. V shed 7 bases and J shed 3 bases, with 12 bases lying between them. The CDR3 loop spans 13 amino acids. As DNA, the CDR3 is TGTGCCAGCACGGTCCGGGATCACTATGGCTACACCTTC. It codes for CASTVRDHYGYTF.

The CDR3 region is CASSATGGNSPLHF. In nucleotides, the CDR3 is TGCGCCAGCAGCGCCACAGGGGGGAATTCACCCCTCCACTTT. This chain uses TRBV5-1 with TRBJ1-6; 8 bases map to TRBD1. Germline V gene data show CDR1 as SGHRS and CDR2 as YFSETQ. This CDR3 spans 14 amino acids. Trimming at V came to 4 bases and at J to 7 bases, leaving 4 bases not matched to a gene.

The V and J genes are TRBV28 and TRBJ1-2; TRBD1 might be the D (5 bases). CDR3 length equals 11 residues. Per the germline V gene, CDR1 is MDHEN and CDR2 is SYDVKM. The CDR3 nucleotides are TGTGCAGGAGCGGGGGATAGTGGCTACACCTTC. Translated: CAGAGDSGYTF.

The V and J genes are TRBV5-6 and TRBJ1-6, with TRBD1 identical over 8 bases. Germline assignment: CDR1 SGHDT and CDR2 YYEEEE. This CDR3 region has 14 residues. V trimming: 4 bases; J trimming: 7 bases; junction bases outside the gene matches: 4. For the CDR3, the DNA is TGTGCCAGCAGCATGGACAGGGTGAATTCACCCCTCCACTTT. Protein product: CASSMDRVNSPLHF. The full variable domain, rest sourced from reference TRBV5-6 and TRBJ1-6, is DAGVTQSPTHLIKTRGQQVTLRCSPKSGHDTVSWYQQALGQGPQFIFQYYEEEERQRGNFPDRFSGHQFPNYSSELNVNALLLGDSALYLCASSMDRVNSPLHFGNGTRLTVT.

The J gene is TRBJ1-1, the V gene TRBV15; 8 bases align to TRBD1. The CDR3 is 16 amino acids. V shed 1 base and J 4 bases; nucleotides not matched to a gene: 8. The germline V gene encodes CDR1 LNHNV and CDR2 YYDKDF (reference sequence). CDR3 region: CATSRVDRGWGTEAFF. In DNA form, the CDR3 reads TGTGCCACCAGCAGAGTCGACAGGGGCTGGGGCACTGAAGCTTTCTTT.

The chain carries TRBV7-2 and TRBJ1-2; D is uncertain. The germline V and J ends were trimmed by 5 bases and 4 bases, with 14 bases remaining between them. CDR1 is SGHTA and CDR2 is FQGNSA in the germline V gene. There are 14 residues in the CDR3. The CDR3 sequence is CASSTTPLSYGYTF. The CDR3 DNA follows: TGTGCCAGCAGCACCACCCCCCTAAGCTATGGCTACACCTTC. Variable domain in full (rest from reference TRBV7-2 and TRBJ1-2): GAGVSQSPSNKVTEKGKDVELRCDPISGHTALYWYRQSLGQGLEFLIYFQGNSAPDKSGLPSDRFSAERTGGSVSTLTIQRTQQEDSAVYLCASSTTPLSYGYTFGSGTRLTVV.

V usage is TRBV28 and J usage is TRBJ1-4; D perhaps matches TRBD1 (5 bases). The CDR3 sequence is 12 residues long. Germline CDR1 is MDHEN and CDR2 is SYDVKM. The V gene lost 8 bases and the J gene lost 4 bases, with 8 bases spanning the gap. Written as DNA, the CDR3 is TGTGCCAGCGACAGAGTTAATGAAAAACTGTTTTTT. The encoded protein is CASDRVNEKLFF. Looking up the rest from reference TRBV28 and TRBJ1-4 gives the full variable domain: DVKVTQSSRYLVKRTGEKVFLECVQDMDHENMFWYRQDPGLGLRLIYFSYDVKMKEKGDIPEGYSVSREKKERFSLILESASTNQTSMYLCASDRVNEKLFFGSGTQLSVL.

The V gene is TRBV6-6, the J gene TRBJ1-2; 10 bases align to TRBD1. After removal of 6 bases from V and 7 bases from J, the junction contained 14 bases not matched to a gene. Germline V gives CDR1 MNHNY, CDR2 SVGAGI (reference sequence). CDR3 length: 16 amino acids. The CDR3, as DNA: TGTGCCAGCAGCCGATCTTTGGACAGGGGGAGATTTGGCTACACCTTC. Translating it yields CASSRSLDRGRFGYTF.

This chain uses TRBV6-6 with TRBJ2-5; weak D call: TRBD2 (5 bases). The length of the CDR3 is 15 residues. Germline loops: CDR1 MNHNY, CDR2 SVGAGI (reference sequence). V was cut by 6 bases and J by 3 bases, with 17 bases left in between. The CDR3: CASSQRRTGKETQYF. The CDR3 coding sequence is TGTGCCAGCAGCCAGAGGAGGACCGGAAAAGAGACCCAGTACTTC.

The genes are TRBV5-6 and TRBJ2-7; 15 bases are shared with TRBD2. The CDR3 is 15 amino acids. Trimming took 3 bases from V and 6 from J; bases not matched to a gene: 4. The V gene's germline CDR1 is SGHDT and CDR2 YYEEEE. CDR3 bases: TGTGCCAGCAGCTCTGGACTAGCGGGAGGGCCCGAGCAGTACTTC. Its protein product is CASSSGLAGGPEQYF.

The rearrangement uses TRBV25-1 and TRBJ1-2; 8 nucleotides match TRBD1. J lost 6 bases, V lost 2 bases, and 11 bases had no gene match. The CDR3 runs to 16 residues. Germline assignment: CDR1 MGHDK and CDR2 SYGVNS. This CDR3 is CASSEIVQGAGNGYTF. CDR3 nucleotide sequence: TGTGCCAGCAGTGAAATTGTCCAGGGGGCTGGTAATGGCTACACCTTC.

This clone was seen only a few times. The chain has TRBV28 and TRBJ1-5; weak D call: TRBD1 (6 bases). This CDR3 region has 14 residues. Deletions cut 11 bases from V and 0 bases from J, with 14 bases between. Germline V gene data show CDR1 as MDHEN and CDR2 as SYDVKM. CDR3 region: CAAGTFDSNQPQHF. In DNA, the CDR3 is TGTGCCGCTGGGACATTTGATAGCAATCAGCCCCAGCATTTT.

V and J are TRBV28 and TRBJ1-6, with D hard to call. V was pared by 2 bases and J by 9 bases, with 5 bases between. Germline V gene lookup returns CDR1 MDHEN and CDR2 SYDVKM. This CDR3 is built from 12 residues. DNA of the CDR3: TGTGCCAGCAGTTTAAGCTTTTCACCCCTCCACTTT. Translated: CASSLSFSPLHF.

The chain uses TRBV12-3 or TRBV12-4 and TRBJ1-1; D is ambiguous. This CDR3 is 13 amino acids long. Deletions cut 6 bases from V and 0 bases from J, with 8 bases between. CDR3 in DNA: TGTGCCAGCAGGCCAACTGTGAACACTGAAGCTTTCTTT. This gives the protein CASRPTVNTEAFF.

The rearrangement uses TRBV29-1 and TRBJ1-4; D not certain. Trimming took 3 bases from V and 8 from J, leaving 13 bases between them. The CDR3 is 13 residues long. Germline CDR1 is SQVTM and CDR2 is ANQGSEA. CDR3 sequence (DNA): TGCAGCGTTGAGGTTGGTGGAGACGAAAAACTGTTTTTT. Amino acid sequence: CSVEVGGDEKLFF.

This chain links TRBV29-1 with TRBJ1-5; TRBD1 might be the D (5 bases). Per the germline V gene, CDR1 is SQVTM and CDR2 is ANQGSEA. Trimming shortened V by 1 base and J by 6 bases, and 19 bases separated the two germline ends. The CDR3 totals 16 residues. CDR3 sequence reads: CSVEAPGGSSSQPQHF. In DNA form, the CDR3 reads TGCAGCGTTGAAGCCCCCGGGGGTAGTTCTTCTCAGCCCCAGCATTTT.

This sequence joins TRBV6-5 and TRBJ2-7, with a tentative D call TRBD1 (6 bases). V lost 5 bases to trimming and J lost 0 bases, with 11 bases between them. The germline V gene encodes CDR1 MNHEY and CDR2 SVGAGI. The CDR3 contains 14 residues. CDR3: CASSLGQNSYEQYF. Written as DNA, the CDR3 is TGTGCCAGCAGTCTCGGACAGAACTCCTACGAGCAGTACTTC.

The sample holds a few counts of this clone. The chain combines TRBV6-4 with TRBJ2-3, with 10 bases identical to TRBD2. CDR3 length equals 17 residues. CDR1 is MRHNA and CDR2 is SNTAGT in the germline V gene. V was pared by 3 bases and J by 3 bases, with 9 bases of the junction left unmatched. The CDR3, as DNA: TGTGCCAGCAGTGAAGGGATAGCGGGGGGAAGTACAGATACGCAGTATTTT. Translation: CASSEGIAGGSTDTQYF.

The chain recombines TRBV5-1 with TRBJ2-1; a weak D match, TRBD1 (5 bases). There are 12 residues in the CDR3. The V gene's germline CDR1 is SGHRS and CDR2 YFSETQ. V lost 4 bases and J 4 bases, leaving 6 bases between the germline ends. The CDR3 DNA is TGCGCCAGCAGCCAGGGTTACAATGAGCAGTTCTTC. It specifies CASSQGYNEQFF. The complete variable domain, with remaining parts taken from reference TRBV5-1 and TRBJ2-1, reads KAGVTQTPRYLIKTRGQQVTLSCSPISGHRSVSWYQQTPGQGLQFLFEYFSETQRNKGNFPGRFSGRQFSNSRSEMNVSTLELGDSALYLCASSQGYNEQFFGPGTRLTVL.

The chain combines TRBV27 with TRBJ1-3; 9 nucleotides match TRBD1. Trimming cost V 5 bases and J 1 base; bases outside gene matches: 9. This CDR3 region has 17 residues. In germline, CDR1 is MNHEY, CDR2 SMNVEV (reference sequence). The CDR3 here is CASSRVPGQGSGNTIYF. The CDR3 nucleotides read TGTGCCAGCAGTCGCGTGCCGGGACAGGGATCTGGAAACACCATATATTTT.

A few counts support this clone. The V call is TRBV7-2, the J call TRBJ2-1; TRBD2 agrees at 8 bases. Losses at the gene ends were 5 bases for V and 6 bases for J; bases not matched to a gene: 6. Germline CDR1 SGHTA, CDR2 FQGNSA. The CDR3 consists of 14 residues. DNA of the CDR3: TGTGCCAGCAGCCCCCAGCGGGAGTTCAATGAGCAGTTCTTC. Amino acid sequence: CASSPQREFNEQFF.